What follows is one T cell receptor beta chain and its context. Germline V gives CDR1 MNHEY, CDR2 SVGEGT. This CDR3 comprises 15 residues. V lost 0 bases, J lost 2 bases, and 11 bases lay in between. A J-beta primer mix and a sample-barcoded 5' primer were used in a second PCR of about 7 to 12 cycles. MiXCR, run by TCRdb on the 5' RACE reads, gives a single entry per CDR3 protein. The table lists approximately 730,000 distinct CDR3 sequences, 40% to 45% of them singletons. This sample was included in a study of blood T cells in healthy people across ages. Isolated PBMCs totaled at least 6.5 million in each sample.

J is TRBJ2-7 and V is TRBV6-2 or TRBV6-3; D may be TRBD1 or TRBD2 (5 bases each). Sample: blood. This sequence was found in a woman aged 55-75 years in good health. The CDR3 sequence is CASSYSIRGPYEQYF. CDR3 nucleotides: TGTGCCAGCAGTTACTCGATTAGGGGACCCTACGAGCAGTACTTC.